The 28 T cell receptor beta chains below come from one sample, sequenced in a study of CD8+ T cells in alopecia areata. Following extraction, RNA underwent reverse transcription to cDNA, which served as the sequencing template. Only in-frame clones appear in the TCRdb table, and some are missing; sequencing was by immunoSEQ multiplex PCR. The sample consists of hundreds of thousands of clones, about 60% of them appearing once. Regarding treatment: oral pan-JAK inhibitor, 5-10 mg twice daily. This specimen consisted of CD4+ T cells sorted from blood, obtained around week 53, from a patient treated with tofacitinib. The receptors derive from a human donor with alopecia areata.

The chain combines TRBV30 with TRBJ2-3, with 7 bases that match TRBD1. Trimming at V came to 0 bases and at J to 2 bases, leaving 5 bases not matched to a gene. The CDR3 is 15 residues long. The germline V gene encodes CDR1 GTSNPN and CDR2 SVGIG (reference sequence). The CDR3 reads CAWSVLGTVTDTQYF. The CDR3 nucleotides read TGTGCCTGGAGTGTACTTGGGACAGTCACAGATACGCAGTATTTT.

V usage is TRBV7-2 and J usage is TRBJ2-5; D gene unclear. Germline loops: CDR1 SGHTA, CDR2 FQGNSA. V shed 1 base and J shed 3 bases, with 6 bases lying between them. The CDR3 spans 13 residues. The CDR3 DNA reads TGTGCCAGCAGCTTAGAGGCCGAAGAGACCCAGTACTTC. Protein sequence: CASSLEAEETQYF.

This clone was seen repeatedly, ten times or more. The rearrangement links TRBV15 to TRBJ2-3; no clear D. V dropped 0 bases and J dropped 6 bases, with 4 bases sitting between them. Looked up from germline, CDR1 is LNHNV and CDR2 is YYDKDF (reference sequence). The CDR3 is 12 amino acids. CDR3 residues: CATSRDFDTQYF. The CDR3 DNA sequence: TGTGCCACCAGCAGAGATTTTGATACGCAGTATTTT.

The chain is built from TRBV27 and TRBJ1-1, with 12 bases aligning to TRBD1. There are 22 residues in the CDR3. Germline V gene lookup returns CDR1 MNHEY and CDR2 SMNVEV (reference sequence). V lost 3 bases and J lost 3; bases outside the gene matches: 23. The chain's CDR3 is CASSFVVLGQGQGAARYTEAFF. For the CDR3, the DNA is TGTGCCAGCAGTTTTGTCGTGTTAGGGCAGGGACAGGGGGCGGCGAGGTACACTGAAGCTTTCTTT.

This chain uses TRBV14 with TRBJ1-1; 9 nucleotides align to TRBD1. The germline V gene encodes CDR1 SGHDN and CDR2 FVKESK. After removal of 4 bases from V and 7 bases from J, the junction contained 10 bases not matched to a gene. The CDR3 is 15 amino acids. The CDR3 sequence is CASSRALQGAGEAFF. The CDR3 DNA is TGTGCCAGCAGCCGCGCCCTACAGGGGGCAGGTGAAGCTTTCTTT.

The V and J genes are TRBV25-1 and TRBJ1-1; 8 nucleotides align to TRBD1. V lost 3 bases, J lost 2 bases, and 5 bases stayed unmatched. The germline gives CDR1 MGHDK, CDR2 SYGVNS. The CDR3 contains 15 residues. CDR3 nucleotides: TGTGCCAGCAGTGATCCTGGACAGGGCAACACTGAAGCTTTCTTT. Translating gives CASSDPGQGNTEAFF.

V is TRBV5-1 and J is TRBJ1-5; the D gene is possibly TRBD1 (5 bases). CDR3 length equals 14 residues. Germline CDR1 SGHRS, CDR2 YFSETQ. V lost 4 bases to trimming and J lost 5 bases, with 13 bases between them. The CDR3 coding sequence is TGCGCCAGCAGCCGTGGGGTGGGGGATCAGCCCCAGCATTTT. This encodes CASSRGVGDQPQHF.

J is TRBJ1-2 and V is TRBV25-1; a weak D match, TRBD1 (5 bases). The CDR3 is 14 amino acids. Germline V CDR1 and CDR2: MGHDK, SYGVNS. Trimming pared 4 bases from V and 7 bases from J, leaving 16 bases between. The CDR3 here is CASSGGARRGGYTF. In nucleotides, the CDR3 is TGTGCCAGCAGTGGCGGCGCCAGAAGGGGTGGCTACACCTTC.

The CDR3 is CATETRTAGNTIYF. CDR3 sequence (DNA): TGTGCCACCGAGACCCGGACAGCTGGAAACACCATATATTTT. The chain joins TRBV7-9 to TRBJ1-3; TRBD1 might be the D (6 bases). CDR3 length equals 14 residues. Germline V gene lookup returns CDR1 SEHNR and CDR2 FQNEAQ (reference sequence). V was pared by 10 bases and J by 2 bases, with 15 bases between.

The chain carries TRBV5-4 and TRBJ1-6; D gene unclear. Per the germline V gene, CDR1 is SGHNT and CDR2 is YYREEE (reference sequence). The CDR3 is 14 residues long. The V and J ends lost 0 bases and 7 bases respectively, with 8 bases between them. The CDR3 DNA reads as TGTGCCAGCAGCTTGGGACGGATAAATTCACCCCTCCACTTT. Protein sequence: CASSLGRINSPLHF.

The rearrangement links TRBV29-1 to TRBJ1-1; D perhaps matches TRBD1 (5 bases). Germline assignment: CDR1 SQVTM and CDR2 ANQGSEA. V was clipped by 4 bases and J by 6 bases, with 18 bases between them. There are 14 residues in the CDR3. This CDR3 is CSVVREKRGAEAFF. The CDR3 coding sequence is TGCAGCGTTGTGCGGGAAAAGAGGGGCGCTGAAGCTTTCTTT.

The genes are TRBV9 and TRBJ2-1, with D possibly being TRBD2 (5 bases). Trimming left V 3 bases short and J 4 bases short, with 14 bases between. The germline gives CDR1 SGDLS, CDR2 YYNGEE. The CDR3 sequence is 15 residues long. CDR3 sequence: CASSAIGRGYNEQFF. CDR3 in DNA: TGTGCCAGCAGCGCTATCGGACGGGGATACAATGAGCAGTTCTTC.

The gene calls are TRBV29-1 and TRBJ1-2; D is unresolved. The CDR3 covers 13 residues. The germline V and J ends were trimmed by 0 bases and 13 bases, with 18 bases remaining between them. Germline CDR1 and CDR2: SQVTM and ANQGSEA. The CDR3 here is CSVEDRERRSSTF. CDR3 coding DNA: TGCAGCGTTGAAGATCGAGAGAGACGGAGTTCCACCTTC. The full variable domain, with the rest looked up from reference TRBV29-1 and TRBJ1-2, is SAVISQKPSRDICQRGTSLTIQCQVDSQVTMMFWYRQQPGQSLTLIATANQGSEATYESGFVIDKFPISRPNLTFSTLTVSNMSPEDSSIYLCSVEDRERRSSTFGSGTRLTVV.

This clone was seen more than once but under ten times. This rearrangement joins TRBV29-1 to TRBJ2-2, with D unclear. CDR1 and CDR2 from the germline V gene are SQVTM and ANQGSEA. The CDR3 runs 14 residues. Trimming shortened V by 5 bases and J by 1 base, and 11 bases separated the two germline ends. The CDR3 loop is CSVTTGLNTGELFF. For the CDR3, the DNA is TGCAGCGTTACGACTGGATTGAACACCGGGGAGCTGTTTTTT.

This clone was seen more than once but under ten times. The chain is built from TRBV20-1 and TRBJ2-4; D not certain. V was shortened by 3 bases and J by 8 bases, with 5 bases between the two germline ends. Germline assignment: CDR1 DFQATT and CDR2 SNEGSKA (reference sequence). The CDR3 is 10 residues long. The CDR3 region is CSASGDIQYF. The CDR3, as DNA: TGCAGTGCTAGTGGGGACATTCAGTACTTC.

V gene TRBV14 combines with J gene TRBJ2-7, with 10 bases matching TRBD1. The CDR3 covers 17 residues. V lost 4 bases to trimming and J lost 1 base; unmatched junction nucleotides: 10. Germline loops: CDR1 SGHDN, CDR2 FVKESK. The CDR3 sequence is CASSRRMGQGPSYEQYF. The CDR3 DNA reads TGTGCCAGCAGCCGAAGGATGGGACAGGGGCCTTCCTACGAGCAGTACTTC.

Comments on this clone: In the same sample, other DNA sequences code for this CDR3. V usage is TRBV5-1 and J usage is TRBJ1-5; no reliable D call. V was shortened by 0 bases and J by 2 bases, with 9 bases between the two germline ends. The CDR3 is 15 amino acids. Germline V gives CDR1 SGHRS, CDR2 YFSETQ. DNA of the CDR3: TGCGCCAGCAGCTTGGCCGGGGTAGGCAATCAGCCCCAGCATTTT. Amino acids: CASSLAGVGNQPQHF.

The chain is built from TRBV27 and TRBJ1-1, with D hard to call. This CDR3 comprises 15 residues. V lost 0 bases, J lost 0 bases, and 8 bases lay in between. CDR1 is MNHEY and CDR2 is SMNVEV in the germline V gene (reference sequence). The CDR3 protein is CASSLSHSLNTEAFF. The DNA for the CDR3 is TGTGCCAGCAGTTTATCGCACAGCTTGAACACTGAAGCTTTCTTT.

This chain uses TRBV12-5 with TRBJ2-5; D is undetermined. This CDR3 is built from 11 residues. The V gene's germline CDR1 is LGHNT and CDR2 FRNRAP. CDR3 residues: CVVSLGETQYF. The CDR3 region has the DNA TGTGTCGTTTCATTAGGGGAGACCCAGTACTTC.

The chain combines TRBV27 with TRBJ2-7; 8 bases are a match to TRBD2. The V gene's germline CDR1 is MNHEY and CDR2 SMNVEV (reference sequence). V gave up 6 bases and J gave up 5 bases; unmatched junction bases: 15. This CDR3 contains 16 residues. The CDR3 DNA follows: TGTGCCAGCAGAGACGGGGGGGGGCTTCCACCCCACGAGCAGTACTTC. Its protein is CASRDGGGLPPHEQYF.

In the case of this clone: This specimen includes other DNA sequences encoding the same CDR3. The chain recombines TRBV29-1 with TRBJ1-1; no reliable D call. Trimming took 4 bases from V and 3 from J, leaving 9 bases between them. Germline CDR1 reads SQVTM; CDR2 reads ANQGSEA. The CDR3 runs 12 residues. CDR3 coding DNA: TGCAGCGTTGCCCCGAGGGACACTGAAGCTTTCTTT. Residues: CSVAPRDTEAFF. Full variable domain (rest looked up from reference TRBV29-1 and TRBJ1-1): SAVISQKPSRDICQRGTSLTIQCQVDSQVTMMFWYRQQPGQSLTLIATANQGSEATYESGFVIDKFPISRPNLTFSTLTVSNMSPEDSSIYLCSVAPRDTEAFFGQGTRLTVV.

A single count supports this clone. The chain links TRBV23-1 to TRBJ2-7; D gene unclear. TRBV23-1 is noted as an ORF with a role that remains uncertain. The CDR3 spans 16 residues. V dropped 0 bases and J dropped 0 bases, with 12 bases sitting between them. The CDR3 protein is CASSQSKPLSSYEQYF. The CDR3 region has the DNA TGCGCCAGCAGTCAATCGAAACCCCTGAGCTCCTACGAGCAGTACTTC.

The chain joins TRBV7-8 to TRBJ2-7, with 9 bases fitting TRBD1. The CDR3 has 15 amino acids. Germline CDR1 is SGHVS and CDR2 is FQNEAQ. J was trimmed by 1 base and V by 3 bases; bases with no gene match: 4. The CDR3 region is CASSLGQGLSYEQYF. In nucleotides, the CDR3 is TGTGCCAGCAGCTTGGGACAGGGCCTTTCCTACGAGCAGTACTTC.

The genes are TRBV9 and TRBJ1-2; 7 nucleotides line up with TRBD1. V trimming: 3 bases; J trimming: 4 bases; junction bases outside the gene matches: 9. The CDR3 extends over 15 amino acids. Germline V gene sequence: CDR1 SGDLS, CDR2 YYNGEE. CDR3 nucleotides: TGTGCCAGCAGCGCAGATTTTTGGGACAGCTATGGCTACACCTTC. Its protein product is CASSADFWDSYGYTF.

The rearrangement links TRBV18 to TRBJ1-5; TRBD1 might be the D (5 bases). The germline V and J ends were trimmed by 3 bases and 4 bases, with 10 bases remaining between them. CDR3 length equals 14 residues. Looked up from germline, CDR1 is KGHSH and CDR2 is LQKENI. This CDR3 is CASSPPGGNQPQHF. The CDR3 coding sequence is TGTGCCAGCTCACCTCCGGGGGGAAATCAGCCCCAGCATTTT. Full variable domain (remainder filled in from reference TRBV18 and TRBJ1-5): NAGVMQNPRHLVRRRGQEARLRCSPMKGHSHVYWYRQLPEEGLKFMVYLQKENIIDESGMPKERFSAEFPKEGPSILRIQQVVRGDSAAYFCASSPPGGNQPQHFGDGTRLSIL.

This chain connects TRBV10-3 to TRBJ2-3, with D hard to call. Per the germline V gene, CDR1 is ENHRY and CDR2 is SYGVKD. The CDR3 is 13 amino acids. The V end lost 5 bases, the J end lost 2 bases, and 8 bases lay between the germline ends. CDR3 protein: CAISSDVTDTQYF. CDR3 in DNA: TGTGCCATCAGTTCAGATGTCACAGATACGCAGTATTTT.

CDR3 coding DNA: TGTGCCAGCAATACAGGGGAAATAGATTGGGGTAATGAGCAGTTCTTC. Its translation is CASNTGEIDWGNEQFF. This chain links TRBV5-6 with TRBJ2-1; 7 bases match TRBD1. Trimming took 6 bases from V and 7 from J; bases not matched to a gene: 16. The CDR3 sequence is 16 residues long. Germline lookup yields CDR1 SGHDT and CDR2 YYEEEE.

The chain links TRBV7-2 to TRBJ2-1; maybe TRBD2 (6 bases). In germline, CDR1 is SGHTA, CDR2 FQGNSA. Trimming stripped 3 bases from V and 7 bases from J, with 10 bases between. CDR3 size: 13 residues. In DNA, the CDR3 is TGTGCCAGCAGCTTGCTAGCGAGGAATGAGCAGTTCTTC. It translates to CASSLLARNEQFF.